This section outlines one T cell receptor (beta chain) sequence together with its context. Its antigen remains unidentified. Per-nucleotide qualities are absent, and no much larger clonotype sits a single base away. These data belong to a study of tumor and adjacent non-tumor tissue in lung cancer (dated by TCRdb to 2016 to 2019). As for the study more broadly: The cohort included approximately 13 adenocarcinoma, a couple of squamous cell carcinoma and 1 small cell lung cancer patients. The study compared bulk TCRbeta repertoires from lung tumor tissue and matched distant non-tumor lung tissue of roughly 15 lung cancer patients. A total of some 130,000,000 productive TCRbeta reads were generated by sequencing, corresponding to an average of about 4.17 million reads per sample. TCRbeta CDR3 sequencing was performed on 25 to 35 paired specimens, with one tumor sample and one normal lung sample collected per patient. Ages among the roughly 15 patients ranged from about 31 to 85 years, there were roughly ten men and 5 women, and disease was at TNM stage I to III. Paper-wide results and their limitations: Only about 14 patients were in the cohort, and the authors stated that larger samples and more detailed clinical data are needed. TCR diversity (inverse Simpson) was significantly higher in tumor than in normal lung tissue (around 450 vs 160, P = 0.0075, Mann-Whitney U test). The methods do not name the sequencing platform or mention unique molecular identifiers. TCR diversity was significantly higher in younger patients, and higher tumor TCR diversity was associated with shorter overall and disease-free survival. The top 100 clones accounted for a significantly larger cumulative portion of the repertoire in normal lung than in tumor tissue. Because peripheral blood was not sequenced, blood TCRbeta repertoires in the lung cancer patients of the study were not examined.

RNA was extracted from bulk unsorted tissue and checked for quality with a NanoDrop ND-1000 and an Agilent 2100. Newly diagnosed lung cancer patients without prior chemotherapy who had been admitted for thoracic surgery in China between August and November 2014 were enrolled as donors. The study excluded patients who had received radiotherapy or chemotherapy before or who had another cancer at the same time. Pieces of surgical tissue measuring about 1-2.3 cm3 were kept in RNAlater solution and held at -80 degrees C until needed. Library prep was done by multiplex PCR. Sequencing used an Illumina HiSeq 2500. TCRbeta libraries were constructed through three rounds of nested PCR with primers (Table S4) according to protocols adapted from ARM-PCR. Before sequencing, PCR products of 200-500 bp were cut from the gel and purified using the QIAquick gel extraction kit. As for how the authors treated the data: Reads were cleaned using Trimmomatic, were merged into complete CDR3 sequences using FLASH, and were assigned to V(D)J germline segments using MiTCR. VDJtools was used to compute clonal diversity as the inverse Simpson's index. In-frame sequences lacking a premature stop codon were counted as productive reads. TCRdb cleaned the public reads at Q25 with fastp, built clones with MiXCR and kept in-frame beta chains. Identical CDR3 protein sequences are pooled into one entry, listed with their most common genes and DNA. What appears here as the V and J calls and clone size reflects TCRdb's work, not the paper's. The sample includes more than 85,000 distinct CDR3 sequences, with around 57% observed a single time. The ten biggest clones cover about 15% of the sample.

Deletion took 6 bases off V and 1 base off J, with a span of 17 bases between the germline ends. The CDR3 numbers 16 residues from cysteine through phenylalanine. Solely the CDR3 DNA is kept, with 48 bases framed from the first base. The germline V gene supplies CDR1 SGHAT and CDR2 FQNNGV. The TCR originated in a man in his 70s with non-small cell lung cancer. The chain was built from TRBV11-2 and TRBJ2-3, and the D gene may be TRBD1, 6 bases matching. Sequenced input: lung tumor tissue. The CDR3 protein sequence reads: CASSIDRTTGTDTQYF. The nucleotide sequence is TGTGCCAGCAGTATAGACAGGACGACTGGCACAGATACGCAGTATTTT.